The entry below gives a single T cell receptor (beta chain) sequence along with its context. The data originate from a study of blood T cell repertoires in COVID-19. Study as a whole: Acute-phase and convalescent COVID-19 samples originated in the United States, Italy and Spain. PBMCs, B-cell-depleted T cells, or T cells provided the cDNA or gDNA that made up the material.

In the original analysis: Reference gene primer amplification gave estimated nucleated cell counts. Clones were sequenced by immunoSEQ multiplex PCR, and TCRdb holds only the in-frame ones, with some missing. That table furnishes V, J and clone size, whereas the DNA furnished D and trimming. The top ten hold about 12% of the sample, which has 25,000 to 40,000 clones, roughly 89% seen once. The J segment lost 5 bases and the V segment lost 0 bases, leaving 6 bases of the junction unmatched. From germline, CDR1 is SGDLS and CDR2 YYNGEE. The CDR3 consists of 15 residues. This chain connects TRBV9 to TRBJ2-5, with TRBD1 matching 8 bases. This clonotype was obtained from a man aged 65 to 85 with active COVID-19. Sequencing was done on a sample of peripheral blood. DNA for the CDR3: TGTGCCAGCAGCGTAGGAGGACAGGGCGCGGAGACCCAGTACTTC. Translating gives CASSVGGQGAETQYF.